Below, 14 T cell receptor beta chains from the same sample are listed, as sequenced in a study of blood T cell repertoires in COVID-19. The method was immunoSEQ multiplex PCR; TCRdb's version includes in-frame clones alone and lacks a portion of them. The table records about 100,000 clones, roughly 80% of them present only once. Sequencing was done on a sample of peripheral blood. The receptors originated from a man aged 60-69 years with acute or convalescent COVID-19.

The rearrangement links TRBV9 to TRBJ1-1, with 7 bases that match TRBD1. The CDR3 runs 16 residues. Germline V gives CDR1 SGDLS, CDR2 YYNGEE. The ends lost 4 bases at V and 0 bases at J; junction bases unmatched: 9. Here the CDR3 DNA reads TGTGCCAGCAGCACGAGAGGGGGACAGATGAACACTGAAGCTTTCTTT. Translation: CASSTRGGQMNTEAFF.

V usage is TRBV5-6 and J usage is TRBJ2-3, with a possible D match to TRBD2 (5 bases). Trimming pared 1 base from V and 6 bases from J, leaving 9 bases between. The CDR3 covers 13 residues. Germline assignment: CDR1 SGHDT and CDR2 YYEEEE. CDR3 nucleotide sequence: TGTGCCAGCAGCTTGAACTGGGAGGATACGCAGTATTTT. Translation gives CASSLNWEDTQYF.

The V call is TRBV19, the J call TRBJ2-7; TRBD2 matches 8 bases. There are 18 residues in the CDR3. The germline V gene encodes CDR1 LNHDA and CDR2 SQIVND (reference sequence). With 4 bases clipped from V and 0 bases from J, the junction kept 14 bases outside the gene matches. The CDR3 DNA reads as TGTGCCAGTAGTAAGGGCGACGGAACTAGCGGTAGCTCCTACGAGCAGTACTTC. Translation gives CASSKGDGTSGSSYEQYF. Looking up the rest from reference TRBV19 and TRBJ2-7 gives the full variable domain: DGGITQSPKYLFRKEGQNVTLSCEQNLNHDAMYWYRQDPGQGLRLIYYSQIVNDFQKGDIAEGYSVSREKKESFPLTVTSAQKNPTAFYLCASSKGDGTSGSSYEQYFGPGTRLTVT.

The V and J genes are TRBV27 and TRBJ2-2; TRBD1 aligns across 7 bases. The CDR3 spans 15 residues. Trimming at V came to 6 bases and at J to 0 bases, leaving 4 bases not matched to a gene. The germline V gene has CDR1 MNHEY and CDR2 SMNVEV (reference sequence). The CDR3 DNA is TGTGCCAGCAGCCGACAGGGAGCGAACACCGGGGAGCTGTTTTTT. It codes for CASSRQGANTGELFF.

CDR3 amino acids: CASNGPRTSGGNQPQHF. CDR3 sequence (DNA): TGTGCCAGTAATGGACCGAGGACCTCCGGGGGCAATCAGCCCCAGCATTTT. V is TRBV19 and J is TRBJ1-5; D unclear. Germline loops: CDR1 LNHDA, CDR2 SQIVND (reference sequence). V was cut by 7 bases and J by 2 bases, with 21 bases left in between. CDR3 size: 17 residues.

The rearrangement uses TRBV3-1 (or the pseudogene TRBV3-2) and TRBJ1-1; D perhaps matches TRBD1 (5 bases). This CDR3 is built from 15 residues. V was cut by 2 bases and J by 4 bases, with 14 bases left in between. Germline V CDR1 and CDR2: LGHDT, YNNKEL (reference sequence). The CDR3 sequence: CASSQNSQGSTEAFF. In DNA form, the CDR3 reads TGTGCCAGCAGCCAAAATAGCCAGGGATCCACTGAAGCTTTCTTT.

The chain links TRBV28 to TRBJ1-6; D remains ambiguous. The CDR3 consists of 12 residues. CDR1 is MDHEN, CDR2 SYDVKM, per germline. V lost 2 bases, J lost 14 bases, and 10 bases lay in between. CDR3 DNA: TGTGCCAGCAGTTTAGAGGGTTGGGCCCTCCACTTT. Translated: CASSLEGWALHF.

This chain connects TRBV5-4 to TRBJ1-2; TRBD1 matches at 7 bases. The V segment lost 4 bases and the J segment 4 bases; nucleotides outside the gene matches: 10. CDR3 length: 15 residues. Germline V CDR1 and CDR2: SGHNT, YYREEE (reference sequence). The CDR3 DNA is TGTGCCAGCAGCCGAGGACAGGTCCCTTCCTATGGCTACACCTTC. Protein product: CASSRGQVPSYGYTF.

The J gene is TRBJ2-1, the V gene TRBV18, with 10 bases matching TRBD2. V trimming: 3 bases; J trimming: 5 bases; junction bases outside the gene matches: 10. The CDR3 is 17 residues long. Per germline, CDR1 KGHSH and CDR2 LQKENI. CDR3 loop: CASSPSLAGAPNNEQFF. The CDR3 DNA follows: TGTGCCAGCTCACCGAGCCTAGCGGGGGCTCCTAACAATGAGCAGTTCTTC.

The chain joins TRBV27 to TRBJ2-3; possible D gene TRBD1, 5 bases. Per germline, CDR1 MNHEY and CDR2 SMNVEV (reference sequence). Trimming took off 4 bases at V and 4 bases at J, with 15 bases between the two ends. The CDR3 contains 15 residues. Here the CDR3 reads CASSSGPGAADTQYF. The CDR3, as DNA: TGTGCCAGCAGTTCAGGGCCTGGGGCAGCAGATACGCAGTATTTT.

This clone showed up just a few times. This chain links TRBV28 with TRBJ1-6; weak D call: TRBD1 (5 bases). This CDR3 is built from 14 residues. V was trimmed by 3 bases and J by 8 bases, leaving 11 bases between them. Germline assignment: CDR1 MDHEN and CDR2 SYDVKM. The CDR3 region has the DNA TGTGCCAGCAGTTTTAGCCAGGGCTATTCACCCCTCCACTTT. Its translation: CASSFSQGYSPLHF. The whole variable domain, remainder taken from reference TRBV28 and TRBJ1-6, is DVKVTQSSRYLVKRTGEKVFLECVQDMDHENMFWYRQDPGLGLRLIYFSYDVKMKEKGDIPEGYSVSREKKERFSLILESASTNQTSMYLCASSFSQGYSPLHFGNGTRLTVT.

The CDR3 DNA reads as TGTGCCAGCAGGAGGGATTTGGAATCACCCCTCCACTTT. It is translated as CASRRDLESPLHF. This chain links TRBV2 with TRBJ1-6; no clear D gene. Germline assignment: CDR1 SNHLY and CDR2 FYNNEI. The CDR3 consists of 13 residues. The germline V and J ends were trimmed by 6 bases and 10 bases, with 13 bases remaining between them. Looking up the rest from reference TRBV2 and TRBJ1-6 gives the full variable domain: EPEVTQTPSHQVTQMGQEVILRCVPISNHLYFYWYRQILGQKVEFLVSFYNNEISEKSEIFDDQFSVERPDGSNFTLKIRSTKLEDSAMYFCASRRDLESPLHFGNGTRLTVT.

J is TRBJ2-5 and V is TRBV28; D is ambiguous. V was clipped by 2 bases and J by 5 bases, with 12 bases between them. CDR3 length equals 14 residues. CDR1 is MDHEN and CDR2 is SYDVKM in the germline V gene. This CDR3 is CASSLTETRETQYF. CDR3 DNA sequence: TGTGCCAGCAGTTTAACCGAGACTCGGGAGACCCAGTACTTC. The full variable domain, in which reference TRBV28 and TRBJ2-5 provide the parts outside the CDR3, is DVKVTQSSRYLVKRTGEKVFLECVQDMDHENMFWYRQDPGLGLRLIYFSYDVKMKEKGDIPEGYSVSREKKERFSLILESASTNQTSMYLCASSLTETRETQYFGPGTRLLVL.

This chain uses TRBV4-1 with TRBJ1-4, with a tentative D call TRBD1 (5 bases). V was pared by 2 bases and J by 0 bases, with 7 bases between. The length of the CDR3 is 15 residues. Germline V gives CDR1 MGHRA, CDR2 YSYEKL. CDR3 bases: TGCGCCAGCAGCCAACTACAGGCAACTAATGAAAAACTGTTTTTT. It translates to CASSQLQATNEKLFF.